The 9 T cell receptor beta chains given below trace back to one sample, sequenced in a study of blood T cells in healthy people across ages. A sample-barcoded 5' primer and a J-beta primer mix were used in a second PCR of roughly 6 to 12 cycles. TCRdb recomputed calls from the 5' RACE reads with MiXCR, one row per CDR3 protein. The table shows 1,500,000 or so distinct CDR3 sequences, with roughly 43% occurring only once. Sequencing was carried out using blood. The source is a woman younger than 35 in good health.

The chain uses TRBV20-1 and TRBJ2-4; TRBD1 matches at 7 bases. This CDR3 is built from 15 residues. Trimming cost V 6 bases and J 1 base; bases outside gene matches: 9. Germline loops: CDR1 DFQATT, CDR2 SNEGSKA (reference sequence). The CDR3 spells CSAEQGGAAKNIQYF. For the CDR3, the DNA is TGCAGTGCGGAACAAGGGGGCGCGGCCAAAAACATTCAGTACTTC.

V gene TRBV3-1 combines with J gene TRBJ1-1, with D uncertain. Germline V gives CDR1 LGHDT, CDR2 YNNKEL (reference sequence). The CDR3 totals 13 residues. V gave up 8 bases and J gave up 3 bases, with 13 bases separating them. CDR3 nucleotides: TGTGCCAGCGCTAGAGGGTTTGACACTGAAGCTTTCTTT. Encoded protein: CASARGFDTEAFF.

The chain employs TRBV6-2 or TRBV6-3 and TRBJ1-5; D uncertain. Trimming shortened V by 2 bases and J by 3 bases, and 8 bases separated the two germline ends. The V gene's germline CDR1 is MNHEY and CDR2 SVGEGT. CDR3 length: 14 residues. This CDR3 is CASSYDTLNQPQHF. Here the CDR3 DNA reads TGTGCCAGCAGTTACGACACCCTCAATCAGCCCCAGCATTTT.

The chain recombines TRBV3-1 with TRBJ2-3; D call uncertain. The CDR3 sequence is 14 residues long. With 2 bases removed from V and 3 bases from J, the gap between germline ends came to 9 bases. Germline-derived CDR1 and CDR2 are LGHDT and YNNKEL (reference sequence). The CDR3 nucleotides are TGTGCCAGCAGCCAACTAGGCCCGACAGATACGCAGTATTTT. This sequence encodes CASSQLGPTDTQYF.

The rearrangement uses TRBV6-4 and TRBJ1-1, with 8 bases lining up with TRBD1. The CDR3 spans 18 residues. V gave up 3 bases and J gave up 1 base; unmatched junction bases: 13. The germline V gene encodes CDR1 MRHNA and CDR2 SNTAGT. In DNA, the CDR3 is TGTGCCAGCAGTGATTTCAGGGGGCGTGAATTGGGGAACACTGAAGCTTTCTTT. It codes for CASSDFRGRELGNTEAFF.

This clonotype appeared a few times. This chain links TRBV11-3 with TRBJ2-1; 11 bases map to TRBD2. The J call may be in error: the DNA end matches TRBJ2-7 better. This CDR3 region has 19 residues. Per germline, CDR1 SGHNT and CDR2 YENEEA. CDR3: CASSLDKGLAESSYNEQYF. The CDR3 DNA follows: TGTGCCAGCAGCTTAGATAAGGGACTAGCGGAGAGCTCCTACAATGAGCAGTACTTC.

This sequence joins TRBV29-1 and TRBJ2-3, with 8 bases that match TRBD1. Germline V gene lookup returns CDR1 SQVTM and CDR2 ANQGSEA. Trimming removed 3 bases from V and 4 bases from J; junction bases left unmatched: 9. The CDR3 runs to 15 residues. The CDR3 spells CSVEAPGGWSDTQYF. Written as DNA, the CDR3 is TGCAGCGTTGAGGCTCCAGGGGGCTGGTCAGATACGCAGTATTTT.

The V and J genes are TRBV7-2 and TRBJ2-3; TRBD2 matches at 12 bases. The CDR3 has 16 residues. Looked up from germline, CDR1 is SGHTA and CDR2 is FQGNSA. J was trimmed by 6 bases and V by 3 bases; bases with no gene match: 7. The CDR3, as DNA: TGTGCCAGCAGCTTTGGCCTAGCGGGGGGGATGGATACGCAGTATTTT. Translating it yields CASSFGLAGGMDTQYF.

A word on this clonotype: A much larger clone differs by one base, so this may be a read error. The rearrangement links TRBV7-6 to TRBJ2-7; no reliable D call. The J call may be in error: the DNA end matches TRBJ2-5 better. The CDR3 has 13 amino acids. Germline values: CDR1 SGHVS, CDR2 FNYEAQ. CDR3 DNA sequence: TGTGCCAGCAGCCAGGTACAGCTGGAGACCCAGTACTTC. Encoded protein: CASSQVQLETQYF.